This record looks at one T cell receptor beta chain sequence and its context. Its antigen is currently unknown. The data were taken from a study of PD-1 blockade in classical Hodgkin lymphoma. Sequenced by immunoSEQ multiplex PCR; TCRdb stores in-frame clones only, minus some. The sample contains 50,000 to 65,000 clones, around 90% of which appear only once. The time point is: cycle 4 day 1 (C4D1), after about 6 weeks of nivolumab. Every patient was affected by relapse after autologous stem cell transplantation, while exposure to brentuximab vedotin was not uniform. Whole-study findings and limits: A reduction in baseline TCR diversity was reportedly seen in newly diagnosed patients relative to healthy donors.

The CDR3 spans 16 residues. Germline CDR1 MDHEN, CDR2 SYDVKM. V dropped 7 bases and J dropped 5; count of bases not matched to a gene: 16. The sample consisted of peripheral blood mononuclear cells (PBMCs), taken before the fourth cycle of nivolumab. The sequence derives from a human donor with classical Hodgkin lymphoma. The chain has TRBV28 and TRBJ2-5; 7 bases map to TRBD1. DNA of the CDR3: TGTGCCAGCACCCCTGGAAAAGACAGGGCTGGGGAGACCCAGTACTTC. Protein product: CASTPGKDRAGETQYF.